The clone carrying this T cell receptor (beta chain) was found a few times. V was trimmed by 9 bases and J by 0 bases, leaving 26 bases between them. CDR1 is KGHDR, CDR2 SFDVKD, per germline. This CDR3 contains 18 residues. TCRdb re-analysed the RT-PCR reads in MiXCR, keeping a single row per CDR3 protein. The sample carries fewer than 800,000 distinct CDR3 sequences, 13% to 15% recorded once. The chain combines TRBV24-1 with TRBJ2-7; D possibly uses TRBD1 or TRBD2 (5 bases each). This sequence was found in a female donor in good health, serving as a healthy control. Sequenced: memory CD4+ T cells from blood. The CDR3 loop is CATPIPGDDTLLSYEQYF. DNA of the CDR3: TGTGCCACCCCCATCCCCGGGGACGATACCCTTCTCTCCTACGAGCAGTACTTC.